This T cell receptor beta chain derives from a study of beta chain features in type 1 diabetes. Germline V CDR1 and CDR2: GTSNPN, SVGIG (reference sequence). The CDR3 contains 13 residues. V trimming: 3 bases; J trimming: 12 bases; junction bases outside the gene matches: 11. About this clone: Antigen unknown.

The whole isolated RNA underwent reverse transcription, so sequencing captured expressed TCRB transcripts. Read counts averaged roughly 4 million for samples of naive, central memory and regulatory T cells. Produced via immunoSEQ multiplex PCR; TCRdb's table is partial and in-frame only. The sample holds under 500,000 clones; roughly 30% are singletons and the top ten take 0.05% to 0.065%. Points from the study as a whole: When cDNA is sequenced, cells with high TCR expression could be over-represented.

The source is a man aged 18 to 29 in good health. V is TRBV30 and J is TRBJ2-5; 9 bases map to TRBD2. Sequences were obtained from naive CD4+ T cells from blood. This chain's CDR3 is CAWRLAGSPWKYF. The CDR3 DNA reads TGTGCCTGGAGGCTAGCGGGGTCCCCCTGGAAGTACTTC.